Sequencing of this T cell receptor (beta chain) was carried out in a study of immune evolution from preneoplasia to lung adenocarcinoma. Study details: HLA loss of heterozygosity: about 7% AIS, about 15% MIA, about 30% ADC, none AAH.

Details on this clone: Its antigen remains unknown.

The germline V gene has CDR1 SGHDT and CDR2 YYEEEE. The CDR3 runs to 13 residues. Trimming shortened V by 4 bases and J by 4 bases, and 11 bases separated the two germline ends. Findings and limits, study-wide: Compared with EGFR-mutant or double wild-type lesions, KRAS-mutant nodules were more clonal.

The protocol was immunoSEQ multiplex PCR, while the TCRdb copy is restricted to in-frame clones and leaves out a portion. The profile shows almost 5,000 clones, under 80% of them singletons. This TCR came from a person aged 50 to 70 with lung adenocarcinoma. The chain recombines TRBV5-6 with TRBJ1-2; D possibly corresponds to TRBD1 (6 bases). Sequencing was performed on FFPE minimally invasive lung adenocarcinoma tissue. CDR3 coding DNA: TGTGCCAGCAGCATAGGACAGATCTATGGCTACACCTTC. Translation: CASSIGQIYGYTF.